This TCR beta chain appears in the sequencing data of a study of cytomegalovirus exposure and HLA in healthy donors. In the study overall: The approximately 610 first-cohort repertoires shared a platform with the 110 or so validation repertoires, as reported in a later analysis.

Assay used: immunoSEQ multiplex PCR; TCRdb lists only in-frame clones, some missing. The sample has about 160,000 clones, 89% seen once. From germline, CDR1 is SNHLY and CDR2 FYNNEI. Unmatched junction bases numbered 10, after V lost 4 bases and J lost 0 bases. This CDR3 comprises 17 residues. This clonotype originated in a man younger than 30 in good health and CMV-seropositive. The sample was PBMCs. The chain is built from TRBV2 and TRBJ2-3; 7 positions agree with TRBD2. The CDR3 region has the DNA TGTGCCAGCAGTGGGGGACTACTATCGCTCAGCACAGATACGCAGTATTTT. Its protein is CASSGGLLSLSTDTQYF.